The 4 T cell receptor beta chains listed next were all sequenced from one sample in a study of identifying expanded T cells in peripheral blood. This table comes from immunoSEQ multiplex PCR, and its TCRdb copy is limited to in-frame clones, with some not included. Of about 74,000 clones in the sample, roughly 81% are singletons; the top ten hold 15% to 20%. Sequenced: blood. Receptor source: a person aged 18 to 69 in good health.

The rearrangement uses TRBV27 and TRBJ2-7, with D possibly being TRBD2 (5 bases). Trimming stripped 2 bases from V and 3 bases from J, with 8 bases between. Germline CDR1 is MNHEY and CDR2 is SMNVEV (reference sequence). The CDR3 runs 13 residues. The CDR3: CASSLGLIYEQYF. Written as DNA, the CDR3 is TGTGCCAGCAGTTTAGGACTGATCTACGAGCAGTACTTC.

V is TRBV9 and J is TRBJ2-3; D uncertain. The CDR3 runs to 14 residues. Trimming left V 8 bases short and J 3 bases short, with 16 bases between. Per the germline V gene, CDR1 is SGDLS and CDR2 is YYNGEE. The CDR3 coding sequence is TGTGCCAGTGAAGCCCAGCTGGGTACAGATACGCAGTATTTT. This encodes CASEAQLGTDTQYF.

V gene TRBV6-5 combines with J gene TRBJ1-1; D ambiguous. CDR1 is MNHEY, CDR2 SVGAGI, per germline. The CDR3 runs to 12 residues. V was cut by 3 bases and J by 0 bases, with 2 bases left in between. The CDR3 here is CASSYMNTEAFF. The CDR3 DNA reads TGTGCCAGCAGTTATATGAACACTGAAGCTTTCTTT.

The rearrangement uses TRBV11-2 and TRBJ2-3; 14 nucleotides align to TRBD2. The CDR3 sequence is 18 residues long. Germline V gene lookup returns CDR1 SGHAT and CDR2 FQNNGV. V was clipped by 5 bases and J by 2 bases; unmatched bases: 9. Here the CDR3 reads CASSAPGTSGSNTDTQYF. As DNA, the CDR3 is TGTGCCAGCAGCGCCCCCGGGACTAGCGGGAGTAACACAGATACGCAGTATTTT.